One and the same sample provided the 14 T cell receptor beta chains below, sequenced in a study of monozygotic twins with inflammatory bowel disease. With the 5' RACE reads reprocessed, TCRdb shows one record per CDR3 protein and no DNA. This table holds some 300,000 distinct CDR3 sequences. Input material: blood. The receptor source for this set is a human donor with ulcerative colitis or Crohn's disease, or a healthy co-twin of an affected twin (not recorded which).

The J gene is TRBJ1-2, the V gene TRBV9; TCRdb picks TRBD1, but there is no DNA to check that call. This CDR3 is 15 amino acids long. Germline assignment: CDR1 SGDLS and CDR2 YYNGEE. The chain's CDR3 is CASSAASGTGEGYTF.

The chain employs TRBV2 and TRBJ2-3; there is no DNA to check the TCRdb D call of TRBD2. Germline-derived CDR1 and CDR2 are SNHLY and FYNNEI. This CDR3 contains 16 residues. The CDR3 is CASRTGTSVKADTQYF.

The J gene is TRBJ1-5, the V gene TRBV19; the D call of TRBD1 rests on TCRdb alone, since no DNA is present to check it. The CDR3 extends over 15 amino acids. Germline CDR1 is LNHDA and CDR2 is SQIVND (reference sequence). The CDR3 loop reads CASRGTGGIHQPQHF.

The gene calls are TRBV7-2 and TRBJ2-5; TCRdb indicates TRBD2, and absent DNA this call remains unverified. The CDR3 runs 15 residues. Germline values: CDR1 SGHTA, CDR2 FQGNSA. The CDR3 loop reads CASSRRTPTQETQYF.

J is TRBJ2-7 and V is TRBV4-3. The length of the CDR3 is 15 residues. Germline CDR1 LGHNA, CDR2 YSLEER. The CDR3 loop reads CASSQANRASYEQYF.

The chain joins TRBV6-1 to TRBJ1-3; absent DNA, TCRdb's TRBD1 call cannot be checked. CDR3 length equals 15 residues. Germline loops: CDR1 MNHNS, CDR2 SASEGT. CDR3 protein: CASKTVQGDGNTIYF.

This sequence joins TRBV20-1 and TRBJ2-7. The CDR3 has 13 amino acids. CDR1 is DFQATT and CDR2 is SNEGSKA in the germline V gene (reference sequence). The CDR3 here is CSAPQGRSYEQYF.

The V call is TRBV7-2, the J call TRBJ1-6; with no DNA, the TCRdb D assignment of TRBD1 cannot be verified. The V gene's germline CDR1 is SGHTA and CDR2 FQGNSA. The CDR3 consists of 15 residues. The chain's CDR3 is CASSSLGAQNSPLHF.

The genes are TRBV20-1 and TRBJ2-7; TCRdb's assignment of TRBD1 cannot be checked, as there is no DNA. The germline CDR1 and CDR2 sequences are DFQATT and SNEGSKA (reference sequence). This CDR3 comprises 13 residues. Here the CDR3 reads CSGRNVGPYEQYF.

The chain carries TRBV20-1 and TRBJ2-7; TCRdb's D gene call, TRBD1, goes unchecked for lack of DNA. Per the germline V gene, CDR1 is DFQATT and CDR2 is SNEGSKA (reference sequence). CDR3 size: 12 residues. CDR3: CSASGQLYEQYF.

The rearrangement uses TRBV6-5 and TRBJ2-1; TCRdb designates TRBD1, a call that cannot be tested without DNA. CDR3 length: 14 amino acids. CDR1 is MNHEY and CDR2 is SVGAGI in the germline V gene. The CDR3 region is CASSYSTGGRKQFF.

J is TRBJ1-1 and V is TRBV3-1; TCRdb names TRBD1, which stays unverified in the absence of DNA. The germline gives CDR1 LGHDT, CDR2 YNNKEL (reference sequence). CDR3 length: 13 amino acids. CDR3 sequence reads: CASSPSGGAEAFF.

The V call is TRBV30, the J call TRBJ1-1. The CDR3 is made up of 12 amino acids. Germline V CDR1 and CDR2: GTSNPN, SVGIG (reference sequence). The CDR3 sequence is CAFGRVNTEAFF.

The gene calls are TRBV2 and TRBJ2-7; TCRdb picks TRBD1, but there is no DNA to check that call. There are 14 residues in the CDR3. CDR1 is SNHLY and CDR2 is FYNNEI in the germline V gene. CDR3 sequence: CAGRGTGGENEQYF. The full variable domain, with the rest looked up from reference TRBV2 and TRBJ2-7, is EPEVTQTPSHQVTQMGQEVILRCVPISNHLYFYWYRQILGQKVEFLVSFYNNEISEKSEIFDDQFSVERPDGSNFTLKIRSTKLEDSAMYFCAGRGTGGENEQYFGPGTRLTVT.